What follows are 14 T cell receptor beta chains derived from one specimen sequenced in a study of CD8 T cells in Susac syndrome. RNA, at about 0.45 to 1 ug, was reverse transcribed with random hexamers. From the immunoSEQ multiplex PCR reads, TCRdb called clonotypes with MiXCR, one entry per CDR3 protein. The sample holds hundreds of thousands of distinct CDR3 sequences; 90% to 95% are singletons and the top ten take around 0.07%. Specimen: CD4+ T cells from PBMCs. Receptors originate from a human donor with multiple sclerosis.

This chain joins TRBV6-2 or TRBV6-3 and TRBJ2-3; 7 positions match TRBD2. Trimming cost V 6 bases and J 0 bases; bases outside gene matches: 12. The CDR3 consists of 17 residues. CDR1 MNHEY and CDR2 SVGEGT come from the germline V gene. CDR3 residues: CASSQPRLAVSTDTQYF. CDR3 DNA: TGTGCCAGCAGCCAACCGAGACTAGCCGTGAGCACAGATACGCAGTATTTT.

The chain carries TRBV27 and TRBJ2-3; D assignment may be TRBD1 or TRBD2 (6 bases each). The CDR3 runs 15 residues. Germline lookup yields CDR1 MNHEY and CDR2 SMNVEV (reference sequence). V was shortened by 3 bases and J by 3 bases, with 13 bases between the two germline ends. The CDR3 DNA reads TGTGCCAGCAGTTTCACGGGGGCGCGAACAGATACGCAGTATTTT. It encodes CASSFTGARTDTQYF.

This clonotype was detected only once. The V call is TRBV20-1, the J call TRBJ2-5, with no clear D. The CDR3 length is 13 residues. Germline V gene sequence: CDR1 DFQATT, CDR2 SNEGSKA (reference sequence). The V and J ends lost 2 bases and 7 bases respectively, with 14 bases between them. Here the CDR3 reads CSARSSQHATQYF. The CDR3 coding sequence is TGCAGTGCTAGATCCAGTCAGCATGCGACCCAGTACTTC.

The count of this clonotype is one. The rearrangement uses TRBV13 and TRBJ1-2; D is perhaps TRBD1 (6 bases). V was shortened by 5 bases and J by 4 bases, with 11 bases between the two germline ends. This CDR3 has 13 residues. Per germline, CDR1 PRHDT and CDR2 FYEKMQ (reference sequence). CDR3 amino acids: CASSRDRFYGYTF. The CDR3 bases are TGTGCCAGCAGCCGTGACAGGTTCTATGGCTACACCTTC.

The chain employs TRBV12-3 or TRBV12-4 and TRBJ1-1; a weak D match, TRBD1 (5 bases). Trimming removed 1 base at V and 3 bases at J, with 9 bases between. CDR3 size: 14 residues. CDR3 DNA sequence: TGTGCCAGCAGTTTAGGGGGACGGTACACTGAAGCTTTCTTT. Its translation is CASSLGGRYTEAFF.

This clonotype was detected once. The chain's CDR3 is CASSLIMGATEAFF. Here the CDR3 DNA reads TGCGCCAGCAGCTTGATTATGGGTGCCACTGAAGCTTTCTTT. The gene calls are TRBV5-1 and TRBJ1-1, with D unresolved. The CDR3 is 14 amino acids. Trimming removed 1 base from V and 4 bases from J, with 11 bases in between. The germline V gene has CDR1 SGHRS and CDR2 YFSETQ.

This chain links TRBV4-1 with TRBJ2-5; TRBD1 matches 8 bases. Trimming took 1 base from V and 2 from J; bases not matched to a gene: 3. The germline gives CDR1 MGHRA, CDR2 YSYEKL. There are 15 residues in the CDR3. The CDR3 DNA follows: TGCGCCAGCAGCCAAGGGACAGGGAAGCAAGAGACCCAGTACTTC. Amino acid sequence: CASSQGTGKQETQYF.

The chain carries TRBV7-2 and TRBJ2-2; D remains ambiguous. Germline-derived CDR1 and CDR2 are SGHTA and FQGNSA. This CDR3 has 16 residues. Between the trimmed V and J ends, which lost 0 bases and 4 bases, there was a span of 12 bases. In nucleotides, the CDR3 is TGTGCCAGCAGCTTAGCGCAGACCCTTGGCACCGGGGAGCTGTTTTTT. Its protein is CASSLAQTLGTGELFF.

This chain uses TRBV24-1 with TRBJ1-6; D gene uncertain. The V and J ends lost 6 bases and 7 bases respectively, with 12 bases between them. The CDR3 consists of 14 residues. Germline CDR1 reads KGHDR; CDR2 reads SFDVKD. The DNA for the CDR3 is TGTGCCACCAGTCCTGCGGGTCAGAATTCACCCCTCCACTTT. It specifies CATSPAGQNSPLHF.

This chain joins TRBV10-3 and TRBJ1-2, with D perhaps TRBD1 (6 bases). Trimming shortened V by 8 bases and J by 6 bases, and 19 bases separated the two germline ends. The V gene's germline CDR1 is ENHRY and CDR2 SYGVKD. CDR3 length equals 14 residues. The CDR3 coding sequence is TGTGCCATCGGCTCATCACAGGGAAGGAATGGCTACACCTTC. Protein sequence: CAIGSSQGRNGYTF.

The gene calls are TRBV29-1 and TRBJ2-1, with TRBD2 as a possible D gene (6 bases). This CDR3 contains 11 residues. CDR1 and CDR2 (germline): SQVTM, ANQGSEA. Trimming removed 4 bases at V and 8 bases at J, with 9 bases between. The CDR3 DNA reads as TGCAGCGTTGTAGCGGCCCATGAGCAGTTCTTC. Encoded protein: CSVVAAHEQFF.

The chain carries TRBV7-8 and TRBJ2-4; D is unresolved. The V end was cut by 4 bases, the J end by 12 bases, with 10 bases between. Germline assignment: CDR1 SGHVS and CDR2 FQNEAQ. The CDR3 runs 11 residues. The CDR3 bases are TGTGCCAGCAGCTCACGCGAGAATCAGTACTTC. The encoded protein is CASSSRENQYF.

The gene calls are TRBV5-1 and TRBJ2-3, with D possibly being TRBD2 (7 bases). Trimming stripped 4 bases from V and 6 bases from J, with 12 bases between. The CDR3 consists of 13 residues. Germline CDR1 is SGHRS and CDR2 is YFSETQ. The CDR3 spells CASSEAGADTQYF. The CDR3 coding sequence is TGCGCCAGCAGCGAGGCGGGGGCTGATACGCAGTATTTT.

This CDR3 reads CASSFFGGGIETQYF. CDR3 DNA sequence: TGTGCCAGCAGCTTTTTTGGCGGGGGGATAGAGACCCAGTACTTC. The chain combines TRBV13 with TRBJ2-5, with 8 bases aligning to TRBD2. The V gene's germline CDR1 is PRHDT and CDR2 FYEKMQ (reference sequence). J was trimmed by 4 bases and V by 3 bases; bases with no gene match: 7. CDR3 size: 15 residues.